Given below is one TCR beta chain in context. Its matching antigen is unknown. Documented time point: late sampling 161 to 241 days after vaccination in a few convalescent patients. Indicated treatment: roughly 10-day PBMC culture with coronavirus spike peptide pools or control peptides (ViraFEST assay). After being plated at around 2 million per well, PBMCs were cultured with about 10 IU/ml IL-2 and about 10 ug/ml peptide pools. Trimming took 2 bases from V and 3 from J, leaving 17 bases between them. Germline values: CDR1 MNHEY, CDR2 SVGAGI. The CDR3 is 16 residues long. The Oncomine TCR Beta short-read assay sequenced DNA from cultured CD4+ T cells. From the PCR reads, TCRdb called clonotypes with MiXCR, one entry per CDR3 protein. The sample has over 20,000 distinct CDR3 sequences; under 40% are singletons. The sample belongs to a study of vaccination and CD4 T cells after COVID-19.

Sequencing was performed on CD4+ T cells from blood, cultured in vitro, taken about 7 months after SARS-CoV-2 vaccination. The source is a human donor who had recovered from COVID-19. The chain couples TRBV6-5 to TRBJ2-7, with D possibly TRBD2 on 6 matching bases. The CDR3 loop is CASSYVGGAPDYEQYF. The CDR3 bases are TGTGCCAGCAGTTACGTCGGCGGGGCTCCGGACTACGAGCAGTACTTC.